These 2 T cell receptor beta chains share one sample of origin, sequenced in a study of cytomegalovirus exposure and HLA in healthy donors. The study ran its PCR with 60 Vbeta and 13 Jbeta primers. The method was immunoSEQ multiplex PCR; TCRdb's version includes in-frame clones alone and lacks a portion of them. The sample lists roughly 180,000 clones; 85% were seen once. Sequencing used PBMCs. All receptors come from a boy aged 2 to 9 in good health and CMV-seronegative.

The genes are TRBV28 and TRBJ1-5, with 10 bases that match TRBD1. Germline-derived CDR1 and CDR2 are MDHEN and SYDVKM. CDR3 size: 18 residues. With 4 bases clipped from V and 2 bases from J, the junction kept 11 bases outside the gene matches. The CDR3 loop reads CASSSPRDRGGGNQPQHF. The CDR3 DNA reads as TGTGCCAGCAGTTCCCCCCGGGACAGGGGAGGTGGCAATCAGCCCCAGCATTTT.

This chain links TRBV28 with TRBJ2-7, with 9 positions matching TRBD1. Trimming cost V 6 bases and J 2 bases; bases outside gene matches: 5. The germline gives CDR1 MDHEN, CDR2 SYDVKM. The CDR3 runs 14 residues. DNA for the CDR3: TGTGCCAGCAGCGGGACAGGGAGCCCCTACGAGCAGTACGTC. As protein: CASSGTGSPYEQYV.